This entry features one T cell receptor beta chain sequence. The data were obtained in a study of blood T cell repertoires in COVID-19. Study at large: PBMCs, B-cell-depleted T cells, or T cells provided the cDNA or gDNA that made up the material.

TCRdb's copy holds only in-frame clones and misses some; the assay was immunoSEQ multiplex PCR. The sample has 300,000 to 450,000 clones, 80% to 90% seen once. Germline CDR1 reads SEHNR; CDR2 reads FQNEAQ (reference sequence). The CDR3 contains 13 residues. Deletions cut 5 bases from V and 6 bases from J, with 13 bases between. The source material was PBMCs or T cells enriched from blood (not recorded which). This chain joins TRBV7-9 and TRBJ1-2; unclear D gene. The sequence derives from a man aged 18 to 30 who had recovered from COVID-19. In DNA form, the CDR3 reads TGTGCCAGCAGCCCCAGATCTGGTGATGGCTACACCTTC. It is translated as CASSPRSGDGYTF. Drawing the rest from reference TRBV7-9 and TRBJ1-2, the complete variable domain is DTGVSQNPRHKITKRGQNVTFRCDPISEHNRLYWYRQTLGQGPEFLTYFQNEAQLEKSRLLSDRFSAERPKGSFSTLEIQRTEQGDSAMYLCASSPRSGDGYTFGSGTRLTVV.